A single sample gave rise to the 11 T cell receptor beta chains below, sequenced in a study of blood T cell repertoires in COVID-19. Sequencing was performed with immunoSEQ multiplex PCR; in TCRdb, only in-frame clones are kept and a portion is missing. The sample holds over 150,000 clones, 65% to 85% seen once. The sample taken for sequencing was peripheral blood. The receptors were gathered from a woman in her 70s who had recovered from COVID-19.

Here the CDR3 reads CASSSGDRAVYEQYF. CDR3 DNA sequence: TGTGCCAGCAGCTCTGGGGACAGGGCCGTCTACGAGCAGTACTTC. The gene calls are TRBV7-8 and TRBJ2-7, with 9 positions matching TRBD1. The CDR3 runs 15 residues. J lost 3 bases, V lost 4 bases, and 7 bases had no gene match. Germline loops: CDR1 SGHVS, CDR2 FQNEAQ. Full variable domain (rest looked up from reference TRBV7-8 and TRBJ2-7): GAGVSQSPRYKVAKRGQDVALRCDPISGHVSLFWYQQALGQGPEFLTYFQNEAQLDKSGLPSDRFFAERPEGSVSTLKIQRTQQEDSAVYLCASSSGDRAVYEQYFGPGTRLTVT.

This clone was counted only a few times. The chain couples TRBV28 to TRBJ2-5; 11 bases map to TRBD1. CDR1 and CDR2 (germline): MDHEN, SYDVKM. The V segment lost 0 bases and the J segment 3 bases; nucleotides outside the gene matches: 6. The CDR3 contains 17 residues. The CDR3 loop reads CASSLWSGQGAEETQYF. The CDR3 DNA follows: TGTGCCAGCAGTTTATGGTCAGGACAGGGGGCGGAAGAGACCCAGTACTTC.

The gene calls are TRBV9 and TRBJ2-4; 10 nucleotides line up with TRBD1. Germline lookup yields CDR1 SGDLS and CDR2 YYNGEE. CDR3 length: 17 amino acids. Trimming cost V 3 bases and J 2 bases; bases outside gene matches: 8. DNA of the CDR3: TGTGCCAGCAGCGCCCCTTTGGACAGGGGGTCCAAAAACATTCAGTACTTC. It codes for CASSAPLDRGSKNIQYF.

This clone was counted a single time. The J gene is TRBJ2-3, the V gene TRBV4-1; 9 bases agree with TRBD2. Germline V gene lookup returns CDR1 MGHRA and CDR2 YSYEKL. The CDR3 covers 15 residues. V shed 1 base and J 4 bases; nucleotides not matched to a gene: 3. Written as DNA, the CDR3 is TGCGCCAGCAGCCAAGGACTAGCGGCCGCAGATACGCAGTATTTT. Translation: CASSQGLAAADTQYF.

The CDR3 DNA sequence: TGTGCCAGCACCTTTGGACAATCTGGAAACACCATATATTTT. Its translation: CASTFGQSGNTIYF. V and J are TRBV7-9 and TRBJ1-3, with D possibly matching TRBD1 (5 bases). The CDR3 is made up of 14 amino acids. V dropped 7 bases and J dropped 1 base, with 11 bases sitting between them. Germline values: CDR1 SEHNR, CDR2 FQNEAQ (reference sequence).

The chain recombines TRBV19 with TRBJ1-1, with TRBD1 as a possible D gene (6 bases). V was clipped by 6 bases and J by 6 bases, with 17 bases between them. The CDR3 has 14 residues. Germline V CDR1 and CDR2: LNHDA, SQIVND (reference sequence). For the CDR3, the DNA is TGTGCCAGTAGCCCTAACAGGGATGCCTCTGAAGCTTTCTTT. This gives the protein CASSPNRDASEAFF.

The V call is TRBV4-2, the J call TRBJ1-6; D uncertain. CDR3 length: 16 amino acids. Per germline, CDR1 LGHNA and CDR2 YNFKEQ. V dropped 0 bases and J dropped 10 bases, with 16 bases sitting between them. The CDR3 is CASSQEGEGGWSPLHF. DNA for the CDR3: TGTGCCAGCAGCCAAGAGGGAGAGGGCGGTTGGTCACCCCTCCACTTT.

The chain employs TRBV7-3 and TRBJ1-2; the match to TRBD1 covers 7 bases. Losses at the gene ends were 5 bases for V and 2 bases for J; bases not matched to a gene: 2. Germline CDR1 reads SGHTA; CDR2 reads FQGTGA. The length of the CDR3 is 13 residues. The CDR3 region has the DNA TGTGCCAGCAGCCCGGGACAGAACTATGGCTACACCTTC. Its protein is CASSPGQNYGYTF.

CDR3 DNA: TGTGCCAGCAGTTTGGGCCAGGGAACCTATAATTCACCCCTCCACTTT. It encodes CASSLGQGTYNSPLHF. The J gene is TRBJ1-6, the V gene TRBV28, with D perhaps TRBD1 (5 bases). V gave up 3 bases and J gave up 2 bases, with 11 bases separating them. The CDR3 runs 16 residues. Germline loops: CDR1 MDHEN, CDR2 SYDVKM.

The chain uses TRBV13 and TRBJ1-1, with TRBD1 identical over 7 bases. The trim removed 2 bases at V and 7 bases at J, leaving 4 bases unmatched. Germline CDR1 PRHDT, CDR2 FYEKMQ (reference sequence). This CDR3 comprises 13 residues. CDR3 residues: CASSLRQGGEAFF. The CDR3 region has the DNA TGTGCCAGCAGCTTAAGACAGGGCGGTGAAGCTTTCTTT.

For the CDR3, the DNA is TGTGCCAGCAGCTTGGGGACAGGGCGAGTTTATGGAAACACCATATATTTT. Protein product: CASSLGTGRVYGNTIYF. The chain links TRBV7-2 to TRBJ1-3, with 9 bases that match TRBD1. Per the germline V gene, CDR1 is SGHTA and CDR2 is FQGNSA. This CDR3 has 17 residues. Trimming took 3 bases from V and 3 from J; bases not matched to a gene: 9.